Shown below are 16 T cell receptor beta chains from a single sample sequenced in a study of graft-versus-host responses after intestinal transplantation. The antigens of these receptors remain unknown. Some clones are missing from TCRdb's copy, which holds only in-frame ones; the method was immunoSEQ multiplex PCR. The sample yields tens of thousands of clones, over 85% seen once. The specimen was unstimulated CD8+ T cells sorted from spleen or lymph node cells, collected before intestinal transplant. The receptors come from a human donor who received an intestinal transplant.

The chain joins TRBV6-1 to TRBJ2-7; 10 nucleotides line up with TRBD2. The V gene's germline CDR1 is MNHNS and CDR2 SASEGT. Trimming took 4 bases from V and 1 from J; bases not matched to a gene: 10. The CDR3 is made up of 17 amino acids. CDR3 DNA sequence: TGTGCCAGCAGTGTGGTAGCGGGAGGCCGCCGTTCCTACGAGCAGTACTTC. It codes for CASSVVAGGRRSYEQYF.

This chain uses TRBV30 with TRBJ1-1; D is uncertain. The CDR3 is 16 residues long. Trimming removed 2 bases from V and 1 base from J, with 17 bases in between. Germline CDR1 GTSNPN, CDR2 SVGIG (reference sequence). In nucleotides, the CDR3 is TGTGCCTGGAGTTCCCAATATCGGGTTGAGAACACTGAAGCTTTCTTT. This sequence encodes CAWSSQYRVENTEAFF.

The CDR3 loop is CASSFSGSTEAFF. CDR3 DNA sequence: TGTGCCAGCAGTTTTTCAGGCAGCACTGAAGCTTTCTTT. The chain has TRBV28 and TRBJ1-1, with D uncertain. CDR1 is MDHEN, CDR2 SYDVKM, per germline. Trimming shortened V by 3 bases and J by 4 bases, and 9 bases separated the two germline ends. The CDR3 contains 13 residues.

The CDR3 protein is CASSQDPGVSYGYTF. The CDR3 DNA sequence: TGCGCCAGCAGCCAAGATCCGGGGGTGAGCTATGGCTACACCTTC. The chain joins TRBV4-1 to TRBJ1-2; a possible D gene is TRBD1 (5 bases). This CDR3 contains 15 residues. Germline V lookup: CDR1 MGHRA, CDR2 YSYEKL. With 0 bases removed from V and 4 bases from J, the gap between germline ends came to 12 bases.

The chain employs TRBV15 and TRBJ2-5; 10 bases align to TRBD2. TRBJ2-7 matches the DNA end more closely, so the J call is doubtful. The germline V gene has CDR1 LNHNV and CDR2 YYDKDF (reference sequence). The CDR3 runs 17 residues. This CDR3 reads CATSRDVASGGPYEQYF. Written as DNA, the CDR3 is TGTGCCACCAGCAGAGACGTCGCTAGCGGGGGTCCTTACGAGCAGTACTTC.

The chain employs TRBV6-5 and TRBJ2-3; 13 nucleotides line up with TRBD2. Germline V lookup: CDR1 MNHEY, CDR2 SVGAGI. This CDR3 is built from 16 residues. With V trimmed by 4 bases and J by 6 bases, 7 bases remained unmatched. CDR3 sequence (DNA): TGTGCCAGCAGTTTCCGGACTAGCGGGAGTGTGGATACGCAGTATTTT. This encodes CASSFRTSGSVDTQYF.

Of note for this clone: The junction departs from the called germline gene at one end, perhaps through a read error. This rearrangement joins TRBV4-1 to TRBJ1-3; D is unresolved. Germline V gene lookup returns CDR1 MGHRA and CDR2 YSYEKL. There are 11 residues in the CDR3. CDR3 region: CATSSGNTIYF. The CDR3 nucleotides are TGCGCCACCAGCTCTGGAAACACCATATATTTT.

The chain couples TRBV5-6 to TRBJ2-2; D is uncertain. Germline CDR1 reads SGHDT; CDR2 reads YYEEEE. Trimming left V 2 bases short and J 3 bases short, with 5 bases between. This CDR3 has 13 residues. The CDR3 sequence is CASSFQYTGELFF. In DNA, the CDR3 is TGTGCCAGCAGCTTTCAATACACCGGGGAGCTGTTTTTT.

This clone was observed once. In DNA form, the CDR3 reads TGTGCCAGCAGCTCTAGGCTGGAGATGCAAGAGACCCAGTACTTC. Protein sequence: CASSSRLEMQETQYF. This chain joins TRBV7-9 and TRBJ2-5; the D is unclear. This CDR3 is built from 15 residues. Trimming left V 4 bases short and J 2 bases short, with 14 bases between. Germline values: CDR1 SEHNR, CDR2 FQNEAQ (reference sequence).

The CDR3 loop reads CASSLTGWGHTEAFF. The CDR3, as DNA: TGTGCCAGCAGTTTAACCGGTTGGGGTCACACTGAAGCTTTCTTT. The chain joins TRBV28 to TRBJ1-1; D remains ambiguous. Trimming removed 2 bases from V and 3 bases from J, with 13 bases in between. This CDR3 contains 15 residues. The germline V gene has CDR1 MDHEN and CDR2 SYDVKM.

The genes are TRBV29-1 and TRBJ1-1; tentative D call: TRBD1 (5 bases). Trimming cost V 7 bases and J 7 bases, with 16 bases left between them. CDR1 is SQVTM, CDR2 ANQGSEA, per germline. The length of the CDR3 is 12 residues. CDR3 in amino acids: CSADWGYGEAFF. CDR3 sequence (DNA): TGCAGCGCTGACTGGGGGTACGGTGAAGCTTTCTTT.

This clone was picked up one time. V gene TRBV7-6 combines with J gene TRBJ2-7; 8 bases agree with TRBD1. Trimming cost V 6 bases and J 4 bases; bases outside gene matches: 8. The CDR3 covers 14 residues. Per the germline V gene, CDR1 is SGHVS and CDR2 is FNYEAQ. In DNA form, the CDR3 reads TGTGCCAGCAGTTCAACCGGGACAGGATACGAGCAGTACTTC. Encoded protein: CASSSTGTGYEQYF.

The DNA of the CDR3 is TGTGCCAGCAGCCCCTCCTACAATGAGCAGTTCTTC. Residues: CASSPSYNEQFF. The chain employs TRBV25-1 and TRBJ2-1, with D uncertain. Germline CDR1 and CDR2: MGHDK and SYGVNS. The V end lost 6 bases, the J end lost 0 bases, and 3 bases lay between the germline ends. The CDR3 consists of 12 residues.

This chain uses TRBV27 with TRBJ2-2, with D hard to call. CDR3 length: 12 residues. V was trimmed by 5 bases and J by 3 bases, leaving 4 bases between them. CDR1 and CDR2 from the germline V gene are MNHEY and SMNVEV (reference sequence). For the CDR3, the DNA is TGTGCCAGCAGTCCCCACACCGGGGAGCTGTTTTTT. Translation gives CASSPHTGELFF.

V usage is TRBV11-2 and J usage is TRBJ2-3; unclear D gene. The CDR3 totals 15 residues. V was pared by 5 bases and J by 3 bases, with 15 bases between. In germline, CDR1 is SGHAT, CDR2 FQNNGV. CDR3 DNA sequence: TGTGCCAGCAGCCCCCAAAGCAGGAAAACAGATACGCAGTATTTT. Translating it yields CASSPQSRKTDTQYF.

The chain has TRBV11-2 and TRBJ2-7; 9 positions match TRBD2. Germline loops: CDR1 SGHAT, CDR2 FQNNGV. The CDR3 spans 14 residues. Germline trimming cut 3 bases from V and 2 bases from J; bases unmatched to any gene: 2. The chain's CDR3 is CASSFGGGAYEQYF. As DNA, the CDR3 is TGTGCCAGCAGCTTTGGCGGGGGGGCCTACGAGCAGTACTTC.